The 6 T cell receptor beta chains given below trace back to one sample, sequenced in a study of OX40 agonist ivuxolimab in advanced cancers. Produced via immunoSEQ multiplex PCR; TCRdb's table is partial and in-frame only. This sample carries tens of thousands of clones, around 90% of them seen once, and the ten largest clones take about 2.4%. The sample was CD4+ or CD8+ T cells sorted from blood, taken in a trial of the OX40 agonist ivuxolimab. These receptors originate from an adult with an advanced solid tumor such as melanoma, head and neck, liver or kidney cancer.

The rearrangement joins TRBV5-3 to TRBJ2-7; no clear D gene. TRBV5-3 is placed among ORFs of uncertain function. The CDR3 spans 13 residues. V lost 4 bases to trimming and J lost 4 bases, with 12 bases between them. This chain's CDR3 is CARSRERVYEQYF. Written as DNA, the CDR3 is TGTGCCAGAAGCCGAGAACGGGTATACGAGCAGTACTTC.

The chain recombines TRBV4-2 with TRBJ1-3; tentatively, D is TRBD1 (5 bases). There are 15 residues in the CDR3. CDR1 LGHNA and CDR2 YNFKEQ come from the germline V gene. The V gene lost 0 bases and the J gene lost 3 bases, with 9 bases spanning the gap. CDR3 DNA sequence: TGTGCCAGCAGCCAAGATAGGGGCGTTGGAAACACCATATATTTT. Amino acids: CASSQDRGVGNTIYF.

J is TRBJ1-1 and V is TRBV19; D is unclear. Germline V lookup: CDR1 LNHDA, CDR2 SQIVND (reference sequence). The ends were cut back, 3 bases at V and 3 bases at J, with 11 bases in the middle. The length of the CDR3 is 14 residues. The CDR3 region has the DNA TGTGCCAGTAGTATTGGTAGGGCGCACACTGAAGCTTTCTTT. Protein: CASSIGRAHTEAFF.

V is TRBV4-1 and J is TRBJ1-1; maybe TRBD1 (5 bases). The CDR3 runs 13 residues. Looked up from germline, CDR1 is MGHRA and CDR2 is YSYEKL. V lost 0 bases and J lost 9, with 11 bases in between. For the CDR3, the DNA is TGCGCCAGCAGCCAAGACCGGGGGGTACAAGCTTTCTTT. Translating gives CASSQDRGVQAFF.

This chain connects TRBV6-4 to TRBJ2-6; D call uncertain. The CDR3 is 15 amino acids. V lost 4 bases to trimming and J lost 0 bases, with 7 bases between them. Germline V gene data show CDR1 as MRHNA and CDR2 as SNTAGT. The CDR3 DNA reads as TGTGCCAGCAGTGCCCAGAGCTCTGGGGCCAACGTCCTGACTTTC. It encodes CASSAQSSGANVLTF.

The CDR3 region has the DNA TGTGCCTGGAGTGTACGCGAAGGGACTAGCGTTCAGTATGAGCAGTTCTTC. This encodes CAWSVREGTSVQYEQFF. V gene TRBV30 combines with J gene TRBJ2-1; 10 nucleotides align to TRBD2. With 0 bases clipped from V and 8 bases from J, the junction kept 13 bases outside the gene matches. The CDR3 contains 17 residues. Germline V gene sequence: CDR1 GTSNPN, CDR2 SVGIG (reference sequence).